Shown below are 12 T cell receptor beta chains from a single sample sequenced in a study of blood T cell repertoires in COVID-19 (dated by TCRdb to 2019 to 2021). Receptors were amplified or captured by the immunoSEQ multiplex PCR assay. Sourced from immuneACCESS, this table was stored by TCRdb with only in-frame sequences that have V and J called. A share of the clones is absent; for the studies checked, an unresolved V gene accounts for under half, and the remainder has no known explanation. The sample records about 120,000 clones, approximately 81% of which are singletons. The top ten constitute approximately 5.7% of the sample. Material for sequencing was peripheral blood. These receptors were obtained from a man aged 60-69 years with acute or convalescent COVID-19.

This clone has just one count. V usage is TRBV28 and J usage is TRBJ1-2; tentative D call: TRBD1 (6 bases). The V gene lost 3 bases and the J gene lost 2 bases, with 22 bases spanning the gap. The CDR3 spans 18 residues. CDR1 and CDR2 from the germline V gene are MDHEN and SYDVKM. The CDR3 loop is CASSFGVSWDITNYGYTF. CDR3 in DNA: TGTGCCAGCAGTTTTGGGGTATCCTGGGACATAACCAACTATGGCTACACCTTC.

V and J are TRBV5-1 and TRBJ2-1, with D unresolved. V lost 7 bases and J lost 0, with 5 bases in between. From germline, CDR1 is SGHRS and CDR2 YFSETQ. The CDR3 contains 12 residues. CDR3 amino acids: CASFSSYNEQFF. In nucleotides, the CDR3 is TGCGCCAGCTTTAGCTCCTACAATGAGCAGTTCTTC.

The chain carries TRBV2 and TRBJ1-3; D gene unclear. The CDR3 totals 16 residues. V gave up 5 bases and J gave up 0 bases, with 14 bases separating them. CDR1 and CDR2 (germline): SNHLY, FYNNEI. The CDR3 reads CASSFSRGISGNTIYF. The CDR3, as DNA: TGTGCCAGCAGTTTTAGCCGCGGAATCTCTGGAAACACCATATATTTT. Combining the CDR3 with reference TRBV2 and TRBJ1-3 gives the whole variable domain EPEVTQTPSHQVTQMGQEVILRCVPISNHLYFYWYRQILGQKVEFLVSFYNNEISEKSEIFDDQFSVERPDGSNFTLKIRSTKLEDSAMYFCASSFSRGISGNTIYFGEGSWLTVV.

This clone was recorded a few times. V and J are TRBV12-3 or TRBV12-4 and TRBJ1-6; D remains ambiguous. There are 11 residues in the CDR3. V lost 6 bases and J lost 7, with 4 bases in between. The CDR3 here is CASSSNSPLHF. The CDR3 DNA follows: TGTGCCAGCAGCTCCAATTCACCCCTCCACTTT.

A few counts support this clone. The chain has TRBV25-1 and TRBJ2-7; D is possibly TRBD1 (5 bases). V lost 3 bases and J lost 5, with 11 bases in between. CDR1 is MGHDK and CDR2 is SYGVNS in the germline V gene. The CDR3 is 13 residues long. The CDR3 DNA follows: TGTGCCAGCAGTGACGGCAGGGAACACGAGCAGTACTTC. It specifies CASSDGREHEQYF.

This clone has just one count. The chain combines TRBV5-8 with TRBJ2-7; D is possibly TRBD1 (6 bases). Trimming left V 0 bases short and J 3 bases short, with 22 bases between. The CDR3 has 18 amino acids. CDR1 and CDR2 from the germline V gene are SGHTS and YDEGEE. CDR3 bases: TGTGCCAGCAGCTTGGTAGGTACAGGGAATCCATGGGGCTACGAGCAGTACTTC. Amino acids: CASSLVGTGNPWGYEQYF.

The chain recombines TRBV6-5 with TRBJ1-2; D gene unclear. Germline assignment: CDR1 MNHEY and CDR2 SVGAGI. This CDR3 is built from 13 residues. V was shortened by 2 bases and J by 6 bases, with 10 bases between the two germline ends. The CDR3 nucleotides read TGTGCCAGCAGTTACCGGGAGGTCGATGGCTACACCTTC. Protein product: CASSYREVDGYTF.

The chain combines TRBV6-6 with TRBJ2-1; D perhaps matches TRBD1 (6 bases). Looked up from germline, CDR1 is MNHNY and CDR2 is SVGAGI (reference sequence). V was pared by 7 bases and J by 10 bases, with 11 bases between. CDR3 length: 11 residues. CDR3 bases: TGTGCCAGCAAGGGGGAAGGCGAGCAGTTCTTC. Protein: CASKGEGEQFF.

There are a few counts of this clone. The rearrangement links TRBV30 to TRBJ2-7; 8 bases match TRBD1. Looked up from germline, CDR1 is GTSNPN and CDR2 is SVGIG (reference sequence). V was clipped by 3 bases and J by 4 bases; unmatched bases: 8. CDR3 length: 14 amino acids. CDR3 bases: TGTGCCTGGAGCCGCAGGGACAGGACATACGAGCAGTACTTC. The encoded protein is CAWSRRDRTYEQYF.

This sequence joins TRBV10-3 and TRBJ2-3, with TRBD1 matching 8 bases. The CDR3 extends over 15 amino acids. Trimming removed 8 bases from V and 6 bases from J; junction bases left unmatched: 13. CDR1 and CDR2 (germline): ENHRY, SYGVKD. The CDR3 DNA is TGTGCCATCTCTGGGACAGGAAGAGGTGGGGATACGCAGTATTTT. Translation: CAISGTGRGGDTQYF.

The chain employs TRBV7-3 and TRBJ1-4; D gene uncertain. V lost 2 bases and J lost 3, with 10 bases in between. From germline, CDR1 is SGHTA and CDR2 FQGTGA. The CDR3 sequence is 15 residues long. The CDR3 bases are TGTGCCAGCAGCTTAGATGGCAGGCCTAATGAAAAACTGTTTTTT. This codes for CASSLDGRPNEKLFF.

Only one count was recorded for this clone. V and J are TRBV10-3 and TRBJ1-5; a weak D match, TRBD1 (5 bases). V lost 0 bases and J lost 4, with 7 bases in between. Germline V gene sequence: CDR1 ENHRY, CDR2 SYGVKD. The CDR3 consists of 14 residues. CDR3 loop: CAISESAGNQPQHF. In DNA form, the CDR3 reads TGTGCCATCAGTGAGTCAGCAGGGAATCAGCCCCAGCATTTT.